This entry lists 9 T cell receptor beta chains sequenced from one sample in a study of T cells in women clearing cervical HPV infection. This table comes from immunoSEQ multiplex PCR, and its TCRdb copy is limited to in-frame clones, with some not included. Listed are tens of thousands of clones; less than 6% falls within the top ten. The sample comprised blood buffy coat. The receptors stem from a woman between 18 and 70 years old with a cervical HPV16 infection that either progressed to CIN3+ or cleared (not recorded which).

About this clone: The CDR3 end is not reached by the read, which stops 3 residues before it; the germline J gene fills it in. V usage is TRBV5-3 and J usage is TRBJ1-5; TRBD1 matches at 8 bases. TRBV5-3 is labeled an ORF, and its function is uncertain. The junction had 17 bases not matched to a gene; V was cut back by 2 bases and J by 1 base. This CDR3 comprises 20 residues. The CDR3 sequence: CARSFVGAGQGVLSNQPQHF. The sequenced CDR3 bases are TGTGCCAGAAGCTTCGTCGGGGCCGGACAGGGTGTTCTGAGCAATCAGCCC.

Worth noting for this clone: The read ends 3 residues shy of where the CDR3 ends; the end is completed using the germline J gene. The J gene is TRBJ1-2, the V gene TRBV5-1, with D maybe TRBD1 (6 bases). The germline CDR1 and CDR2 sequences are SGHRS and YFSETQ. CDR3 size: 16 residues. V was pared by 0 bases and J by 5 bases, with 17 bases between. CDR3: CASSLGTDSTLYGYTF. The CDR3 bases that were read are TGCGCCAGCAGCTTGGGGACAGACTCGACGTTATATGGC.

In the case of this clone: The sequence runs out 3 residues before the end of the CDR3; the remainder is reconstructed from the germline J gene. The chain carries TRBV20-1 and TRBJ1-5; TRBD1 is a possible D gene (6 bases). The germline V and J ends were trimmed by 3 bases and 2 bases, with 14 bases remaining between them. Germline V gene data show CDR1 as DFQATT and CDR2 as SNEGSKA (reference sequence). This CDR3 region has 15 residues. The CDR3 loop reads CSARATGRGNQPQHF. The CDR3 DNA, read in part, is TGCAGTGCTAGGGCTACAGGGAGGGGCAATCAGCCC.

A note on this clone: The read terminates 3 residues ahead of where the CDR3 ends, so the germline J gene completes it. V is TRBV29-1 and J is TRBJ2-5; tentatively, D is TRBD1 (5 bases). This CDR3 is 15 amino acids long. Germline V CDR1 and CDR2: SQVTM, ANQGSEA. Trimming took off 5 bases at V and 4 bases at J, with 20 bases between the two ends. Here the CDR3 reads CSVYSALGDLETQYF. The part of the CDR3 DNA that was read is TGCAGCGTTTATTCCGCGCTAGGGGATTTAGAGACC.

As concerns this clone: The missing CDR3 end, 3 residues past where the read stops, is filled in from the germline J gene. The chain employs TRBV5-1 and TRBJ2-1; 7 bases are a match to TRBD2. Unmatched junction bases numbered 9, after V lost 1 base and J lost 8 bases. Germline V gene data show CDR1 as SGHRS and CDR2 as YFSETQ. This CDR3 contains 15 residues. The sequenced CDR3 bases are TGCGCCAGCAGCTTGTTCGCGGGAGACGCAGATGAG. Translating it yields CASSLFAGDADE. The whole CDR3 is CASSLFAGDADEQFF.

The part of the CDR3 DNA that was read is TGCAGCGTTGATCGGAGGGTCTCCCTCTACGAG. This encodes CSVDRRVSLYE. The entire CDR3 reads CSVDRRVSLYEQYF. This chain joins TRBV29-1 and TRBJ2-7, with D possibly matching TRBD2 (6 bases). The DNA ends 3 residues before the CDR3 does, and the rest of the CDR3 is filled in from the germline J gene. The CDR3 consists of 14 residues. CDR1 and CDR2 (germline): SQVTM, ANQGSEA. Between the trimmed V and J ends, which lost 3 bases and 3 bases, there was a span of 15 bases.

A word on this clone: The read falls 3 residues short of the CDR3 end, and the missing part is taken from the germline J gene. This rearrangement joins TRBV29-1 to TRBJ1-4; D is undetermined. V lost 4 bases, J lost 2 bases, and 5 bases lay in between. The CDR3 runs to 12 residues. Germline-derived CDR1 and CDR2 are SQVTM and ANQGSEA. CDR3 in amino acids: CSVGATNEKLFF. The sequenced CDR3 bases are TGCAGCGTTGGCGCGACTAATGAAAAA.

With regard to this clone: The read is 3 residues too short to cover the CDR3 end, so that end is filled in from the germline J gene. The chain combines TRBV30 with TRBJ2-1; D not resolved. V shed 2 bases and J shed 7 bases, with 9 bases lying between them. The CDR3 has 12 amino acids. Per germline, CDR1 GTSNPN and CDR2 SVGIG (reference sequence). This CDR3 reads CAWSRFGNEQFF. The DNA read from the CDR3 is TGTGCCTGGAGTCGTTTCGGGAATGAG.

As regards this clone: Read data end 3 residues before the CDR3 end; the end is taken from the germline J gene. This rearrangement joins TRBV6-1 to TRBJ2-7, with a tentative D call TRBD1 (5 bases). The germline V gene has CDR1 MNHNS and CDR2 SASEGT. Between the trimmed V and J ends, which lost 0 bases and 6 bases, there was a span of 12 bases. This CDR3 spans 14 amino acids. The DNA read from the CDR3 is TGTGCCAGCAGTGAAGCCCCGATAGGGGTCGAG. Translating gives CASSEAPIGVE. The entire CDR3 protein is CASSEAPIGVEQYF.